This record looks at one T cell receptor (beta chain) sequence and its context. Its antigen remains unknown. A read error may produce the germline difference seen at one junction end. The data originate from a study of lung T cells in sarcoidosis with Löfgren's syndrome. Study in general: Repertoire analyses centered on Löfgren's syndrome patients. Findings of the study overall: TRBV2 was the preferred pairing partner of TRAV12-1, with similar CDR3s. TRAV12-1 and TRBV2 were reportedly most expanded in Löfgren's patients.

TCRdb called the reads again in MiXCR, with one record for every CDR3 protein. The data contain around 2,900 distinct CDR3 sequences, around a quarter of them seen just once; the ten biggest clones take up approximately 12%. The germline V gene has CDR1 MNHEY and CDR2 SVGEGT. The CDR3 length is 15 residues. What was sequenced was CD4+ T cells from bronchoalveolar lavage. The TCR originated in a human donor with sarcoidosis (Löfgren's syndrome or another form), or a control subject (not recorded which). The chain links TRBV6-2 or TRBV6-3 to TRBJ1-1, with 8 positions matching TRBD1. CDR3 DNA sequence: TGTGCCAGCAGTTTACAGGGGGGATCGTATACTGGAGCTTTCTTT. Its translation: CASSLQGGSYTGAFF.